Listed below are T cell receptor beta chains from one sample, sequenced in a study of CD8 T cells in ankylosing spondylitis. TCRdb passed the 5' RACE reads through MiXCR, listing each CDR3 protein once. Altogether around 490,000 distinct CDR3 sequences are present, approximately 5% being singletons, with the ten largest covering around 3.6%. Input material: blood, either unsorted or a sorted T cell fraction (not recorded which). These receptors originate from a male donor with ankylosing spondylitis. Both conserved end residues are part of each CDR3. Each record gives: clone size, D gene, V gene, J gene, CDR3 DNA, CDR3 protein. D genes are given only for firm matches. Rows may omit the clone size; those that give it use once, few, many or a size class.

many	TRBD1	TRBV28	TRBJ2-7	TGTGCCAGCGGGTCCGGGACAGCGTACGAGCAGTACTTC	CASGSGTAYEQYF
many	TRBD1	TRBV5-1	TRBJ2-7	TGCGCCAGCAGCTTGTTGATGAGTGGGACAGGGACCTACGAGCAGTACTTC	CASSLLMSGTGTYEQYF
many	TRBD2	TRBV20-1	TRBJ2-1	TGCAGTGCTAGAGGGGGACTAGCGGGCCCCTACAATGAGCAGTTCTTC	CSARGGLAGPYNEQFF
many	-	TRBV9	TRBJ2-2	TGTGCCAGCAGCCCTCAAGGGGTCAGCACCGGGGAGCTGTTTTTT	CASSPQGVSTGELFF
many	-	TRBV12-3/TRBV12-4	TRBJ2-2	TGTGCCAGCAATTCGGCTAGCAGCACCGGGGAGCTGTTTTTT	CASNSASSTGELFF
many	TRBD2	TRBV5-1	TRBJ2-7	TGCGCCAGCAGCTATCGGACTAGCGGAGATGACGAGCAGTACTTC	CASSYRTSGDDEQYF
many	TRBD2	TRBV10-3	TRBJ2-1	TGTGCCATCAGTCTCTCCGGGACTAGCGGGCTTAATGAGCAGTTCTTC	CAISLSGTSGLNEQFF
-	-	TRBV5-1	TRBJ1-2	TGCGCCAGCAGCTTGCCCGTTGTCGGTGGCTACACCTTC	CASSLPVVGGYTF
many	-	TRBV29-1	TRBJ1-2	TGCAGCGTTGAACAGGGTGCCTATGGCTACACCTTC	CSVEQGAYGYTF
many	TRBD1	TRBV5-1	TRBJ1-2	TGCGCCAGCAGCGGCGGACAGGAAGGCTATGGCTACACCTTC	CASSGGQEGYGYTF
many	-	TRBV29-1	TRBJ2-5	TGCAGCGTTGAAGATGACAGAAAAGAGACCCAGTACTTC	CSVEDDRKETQYF
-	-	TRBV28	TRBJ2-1	TGTGCCAGCAGTCCCCTGGGGATGGGTCTGTTCTTC	CASSPLGMGLFF
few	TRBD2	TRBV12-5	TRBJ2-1	TGTGCTAGTGGTCCCCGAGCGGGGGGCACGGGGGGTGAGCAGTTCTTC	CASGPRAGGTGGEQFF
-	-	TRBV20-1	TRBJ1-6	TGCAGTGTCTCTAGGTCGGTGCTCCTGGGTAATTCACCCCTCCACTTT	CSVSRSVLLGNSPLHF
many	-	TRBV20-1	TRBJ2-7	TGCAGTGCTACCTTAAATCTCTACGAGCAGTACTTC	CSATLNLYEQYF
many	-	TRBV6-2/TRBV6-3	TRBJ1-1	TGTGCCAGCAGTTACTTCTGGAACACTGAAGCTTTCTTT	CASSYFWNTEAFF
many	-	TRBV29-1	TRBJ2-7	TGCAGCGTTGTGGTCAGGTCCCCTGAAGGCGAGCAGTACTTC	CSVVVRSPEGEQYF
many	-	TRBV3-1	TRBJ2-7	TGTGCCAGCAGCCTAGGATTTTGGGTTAATTACGAGCAGTACTTC	CASSLGFWVNYEQYF
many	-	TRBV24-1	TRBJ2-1	TGTGCCACCAGTGATCCCCTGGGAGGCTCCTACAATGAGCAGTTCTTC	CATSDPLGGSYNEQFF
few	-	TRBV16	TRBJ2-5	TGTGCCAGTCGACAACACCGCATTTCAGGAGAGACCCAGTACTTC	CASRQHRISGETQYF
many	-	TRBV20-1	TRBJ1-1	TGCAGTGCCAGGAACACTGAAGCTTTCTTT	CSARNTEAFF
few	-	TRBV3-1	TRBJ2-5	TGTGCCAGCAGCCACCGGGACCGAGAGACCCAGTACTTC	CASSHRDRETQYF
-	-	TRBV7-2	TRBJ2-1	TGTGCCAGCAGCTTAGTCGTACAGGGTGAGAACAATGAGCAGTTCTTC	CASSLVVQGENNEQFF
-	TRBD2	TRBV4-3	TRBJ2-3	TGCGCCAGCAGCCAAGGCGTGGGACTAGGCAGGGGAGATACGCAGTATTTT	CASSQGVGLGRGDTQYF
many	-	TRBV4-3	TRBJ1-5	TGCGCCAGCAGCCCGGCCCGCTCGTCGGGTCAGCCCCAGCATTTT	CASSPARSSGQPQHF
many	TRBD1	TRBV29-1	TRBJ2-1	TGCAGCGTTCGTGACAGGGTAGAGGCCAATGAGCAGTTCTTC	CSVRDRVEANEQFF
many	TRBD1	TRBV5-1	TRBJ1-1	TGCGCCAGCAGCTCACAGGGGGCGCACACTGAAGCTTTCTTT	CASSSQGAHTEAFF
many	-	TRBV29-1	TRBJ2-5	TGCAGCGTTTACAGGGAAGAGACCCAGTACTTC	CSVYREETQYF
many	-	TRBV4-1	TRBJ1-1	TGCGCCAGCAGCCCGATTCGTGGGAACACTGAAGCTTTCTTT	CASSPIRGNTEAFF
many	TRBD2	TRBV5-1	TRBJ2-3	TGCGCCAGCAGCTCCTGGCTAGCGGGTAGCACAGATACGCAGTATTTT	CASSSWLAGSTDTQYF
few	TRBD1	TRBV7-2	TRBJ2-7	TGTGCCAGCAGCCTATCAGGGGACAGGGCTTATGAGCAGTACTTC	CASSLSGDRAYEQYF
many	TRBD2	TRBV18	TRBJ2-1	TGTGCCAGCTCACCAGGGACTAGCGGGAGGGCCGGTGAGCAGTTCTTC	CASSPGTSGRAGEQFF
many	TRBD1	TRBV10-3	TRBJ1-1	TGTGCCATCAGTGCAGGACAGGTCAACACTGAAGCTTTCTTT	CAISAGQVNTEAFF
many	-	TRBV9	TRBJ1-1	TGTGCCACTTTTTACGGGAACACTGAAGCTTTCTTT	CATFYGNTEAFF
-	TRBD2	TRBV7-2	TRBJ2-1	TGTGCCAGCAGCCCCTTAGCGGGAGGCTATGAGCAGTTCTTC	CASSPLAGGYEQFF
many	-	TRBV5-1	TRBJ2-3	TGCGCCAGCGCCTTGCTGGCGACAAGACCAGATACGCAGTATTTT	CASALLATRPDTQYF
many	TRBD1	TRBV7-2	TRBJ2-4	TGTGCCAGCAGCCCAGGACAGGGGGTAGCCAAAAACATTCAGTACTTC	CASSPGQGVAKNIQYF
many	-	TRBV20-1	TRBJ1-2	TGCAGTGCTAGTGGTCCCAGGGGCTACACCTTC	CSASGPRGYTF
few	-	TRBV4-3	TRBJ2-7	TGCGCCAGCAGCCAAGTAACTGGGTTCGAGCAGTACTTC	CASSQVTGFEQYF
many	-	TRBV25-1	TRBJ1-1	TGTGCCAGCAGTGATCCCGGGACATCCAACACTGAAGCTTTCTTT	CASSDPGTSNTEAFF
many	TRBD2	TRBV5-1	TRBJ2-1	TGCGCCAGCCAAGGTGACGGGGGGTTAGGGGAGCAGTTCTTC	CASQGDGGLGEQFF
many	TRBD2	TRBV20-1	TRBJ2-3	TGCAGTGCTGACAAGCTAGCGGGAGATACGCAGTATTTT	CSADKLAGDTQYF
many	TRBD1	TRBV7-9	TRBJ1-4	TGTGCCAGCAGCCCCGGGAGGGGGCTTGAAAAACTGTTTTTT	CASSPGRGLEKLFF
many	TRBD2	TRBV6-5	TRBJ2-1	TGTGCCAGCAGTTTCCGACTAGCGGGAGGGCCTTCGGAAAATGAGCAGTTCTTC	CASSFRLAGGPSENEQFF
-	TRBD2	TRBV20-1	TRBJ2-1	TGCTGTGCTAGAGATCCCTCCGCGGGAGCAGTCTACAATGAGCAGTTCTTC	CCARDPSAGAVYNEQFF
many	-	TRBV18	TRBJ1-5	TGTGCCAGCTCACCTGAACAGGGTATTGCCCAGCATTTT	CASSPEQGIAQHF
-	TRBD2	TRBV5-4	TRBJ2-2	TGTGCCAGCAGCCCTCTAGCGGGAGAGTTCGGGGAGCTGTTTTTT	CASSPLAGEFGELFF
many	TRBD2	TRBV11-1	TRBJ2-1	TGTGCCAGCAGCCCCGGACTAGCGGGAGGATCCAACAATGAGCAGTTCTTC	CASSPGLAGGSNNEQFF
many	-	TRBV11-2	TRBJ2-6	TGTGCCAGCAGCTATTTTATCGGCCCCTTCGGTAGTTCTGGGGCCAACGTCCTGACTTTC	CASSYFIGPFGSSGANVLTF
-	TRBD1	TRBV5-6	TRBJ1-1	TGTGCCAGCAGCTTGGCCGGACAGGCGTGGGGTAGCACTGAAGCTTTCTTT	CASSLAGQAWGSTEAFF
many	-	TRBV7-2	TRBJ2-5	TGTGCCAGCAGCTTAGATATAGTAGAGACCCAGTACTTC	CASSLDIVETQYF
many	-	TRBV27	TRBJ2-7	TGTGCCAGCGGTAAGCAAGGGGCCTGGTGGGAGCAGTACTTC	CASGKQGAWWEQYF
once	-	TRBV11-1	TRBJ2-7	TGTGCCAGCAGCTTTGACGAAGGGGGAATGAGAGGATCGCAGTACTTC	CASSFDEGGMRGSQYF
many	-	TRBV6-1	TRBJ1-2	TGTGCCAGCAGGCGCTTGGGAGGGAATCGTGGCTACACCTTC	CASRRLGGNRGYTF
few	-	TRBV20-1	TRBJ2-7	TGCAGTGCTAGAGACGATGACACTCACTTGCTTTACGAGCAGTACTTC	CSARDDDTHLLYEQYF
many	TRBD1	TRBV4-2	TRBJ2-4	TGTGCCAGCAGCCGACAGGGGAACATTCAGTACTTC	CASSRQGNIQYF
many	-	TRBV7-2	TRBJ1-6	TGTGCCAGCAGCTTACACAGGGATTATAATTCACCCCTCCACTTT	CASSLHRDYNSPLHF
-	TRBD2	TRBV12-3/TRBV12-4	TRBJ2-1	TGTGCCAGCAGGCCTTTCAAAATAGCGGGAGAAGAGCAGTTCTTC	CASRPFKIAGEEQFF
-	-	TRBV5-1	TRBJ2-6	TGCGCCAGCAGCTTGGCCTCTTTTGGGGCCAACGTCCTGACTTTC	CASSLASFGANVLTF
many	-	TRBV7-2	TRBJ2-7	TGTGCCAGCAGCCTCTCTGGCGGAGCCGCCTACGAGCAGTACTTC	CASSLSGGAAYEQYF